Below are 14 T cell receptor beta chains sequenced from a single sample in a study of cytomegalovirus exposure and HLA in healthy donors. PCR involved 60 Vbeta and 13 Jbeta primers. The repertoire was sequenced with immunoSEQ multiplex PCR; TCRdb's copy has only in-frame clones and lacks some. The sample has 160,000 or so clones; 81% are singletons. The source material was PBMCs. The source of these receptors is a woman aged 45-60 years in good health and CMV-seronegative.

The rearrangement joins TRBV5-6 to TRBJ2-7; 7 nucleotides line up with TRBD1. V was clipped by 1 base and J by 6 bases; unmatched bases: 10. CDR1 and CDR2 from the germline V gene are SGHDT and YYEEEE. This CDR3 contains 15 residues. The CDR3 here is CASSLTGALRGEQYF. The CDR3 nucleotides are TGTGCCAGCAGCTTGACAGGGGCGCTTCGGGGCGAGCAGTACTTC. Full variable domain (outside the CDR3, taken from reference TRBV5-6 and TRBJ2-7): DAGVTQSPTHLIKTRGQQVTLRCSPKSGHDTVSWYQQALGQGPQFIFQYYEEEERQRGNFPDRFSGHQFPNYSSELNVNALLLGDSALYLCASSLTGALRGEQYFGPGTRLTVT.

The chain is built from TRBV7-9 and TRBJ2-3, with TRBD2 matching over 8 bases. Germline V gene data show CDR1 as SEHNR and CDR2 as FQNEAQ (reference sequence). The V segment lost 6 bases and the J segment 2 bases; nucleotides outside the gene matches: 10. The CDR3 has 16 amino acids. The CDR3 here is CASSPSAGGTTDTQYF. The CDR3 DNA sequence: TGTGCCAGCAGTCCGAGCGCGGGGGGCACCACAGATACGCAGTATTTT.

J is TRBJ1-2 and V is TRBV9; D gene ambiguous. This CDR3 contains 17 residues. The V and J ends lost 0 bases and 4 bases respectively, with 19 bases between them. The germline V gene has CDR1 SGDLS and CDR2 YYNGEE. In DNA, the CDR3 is TGTGCCAGCAGCGTAGATGAAATGGGAGGGTACCGCTATGGCTACACCTTC. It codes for CASSVDEMGGYRYGYTF.

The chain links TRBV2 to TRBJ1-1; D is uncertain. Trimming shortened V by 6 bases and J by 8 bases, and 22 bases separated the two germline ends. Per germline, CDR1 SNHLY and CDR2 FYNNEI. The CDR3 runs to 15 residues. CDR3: CASSGPLHAVREAFF. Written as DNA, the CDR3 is TGTGCCAGCAGCGGCCCACTTCATGCGGTCCGGGAAGCTTTCTTT.

CDR3 region: CASSLPSGGDRLFF. The CDR3 DNA reads TGTGCCAGCAGCCTTCCTAGCGGGGGGGACCGCTTGTTCTTC. The chain joins TRBV7-6 to TRBJ2-1, with TRBD2 matching 12 bases. The CDR3 loop spans 14 amino acids. The germline CDR1 and CDR2 sequences are SGHVS and FNYEAQ. Trimming took 5 bases from V and 15 from J; bases not matched to a gene: 11.

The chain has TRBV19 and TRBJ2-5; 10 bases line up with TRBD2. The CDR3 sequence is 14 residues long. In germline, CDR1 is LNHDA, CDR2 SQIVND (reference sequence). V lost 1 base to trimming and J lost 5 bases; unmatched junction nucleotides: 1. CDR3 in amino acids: CASSIGAGGETQYF. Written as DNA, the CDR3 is TGTGCCAGTAGTATAGGAGCGGGAGGGGAGACCCAGTACTTC.

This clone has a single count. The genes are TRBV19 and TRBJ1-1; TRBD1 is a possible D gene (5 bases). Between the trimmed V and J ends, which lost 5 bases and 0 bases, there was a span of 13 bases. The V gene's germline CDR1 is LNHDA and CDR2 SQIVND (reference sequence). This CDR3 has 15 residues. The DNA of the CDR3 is TGTGCCAGTAGTCCCCGCCAGGGCCTGAACACTGAAGCTTTCTTT. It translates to CASSPRQGLNTEAFF.

CDR3 nucleotides: TGCAGCGTTGGAGGGGGCAATAATGAAAAACTGTTTTTT. Translating it yields CSVGGGNNEKLFF. The V and J genes are TRBV29-1 and TRBJ1-4; 7 bases map to TRBD1. Germline V lookup: CDR1 SQVTM, CDR2 ANQGSEA. The V segment lost 4 bases and the J segment 4 bases; nucleotides outside the gene matches: 3. CDR3 length equals 13 residues.

The CDR3 DNA is TGTGCCAGTAATACAGGGGAAAGCACAGATACGCAGTATTTT. It yields the protein CASNTGESTDTQYF. The V call is TRBV19, the J call TRBJ2-3; 7 bases are shared with TRBD1. The V segment lost 7 bases and the J segment 0 bases; nucleotides outside the gene matches: 4. Germline CDR1 is LNHDA and CDR2 is SQIVND (reference sequence). This CDR3 has 14 amino acids. Full variable domain (rest looked up from reference TRBV19 and TRBJ2-3): DGGITQSPKYLFRKEGQNVTLSCEQNLNHDAMYWYRQDPGQGLRLIYYSQIVNDFQKGDIAEGYSVSREKKESFPLTVTSAQKNPTAFYLCASNTGESTDTQYFGPGTRLTVL.

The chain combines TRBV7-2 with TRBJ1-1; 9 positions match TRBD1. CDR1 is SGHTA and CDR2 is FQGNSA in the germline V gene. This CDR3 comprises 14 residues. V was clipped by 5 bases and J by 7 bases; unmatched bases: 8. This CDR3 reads CASSVRQGVGEAFF. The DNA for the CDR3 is TGTGCCAGCAGCGTACGACAGGGGGTGGGTGAAGCTTTCTTT.

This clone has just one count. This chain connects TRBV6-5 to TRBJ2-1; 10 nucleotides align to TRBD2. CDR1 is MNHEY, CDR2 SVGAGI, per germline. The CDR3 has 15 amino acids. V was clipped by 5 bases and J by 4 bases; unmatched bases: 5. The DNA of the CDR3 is TGTGCCAGCAGTCCCGGGACTAGCGAGTACAATGAGCAGTTCTTC. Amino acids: CASSPGTSEYNEQFF.

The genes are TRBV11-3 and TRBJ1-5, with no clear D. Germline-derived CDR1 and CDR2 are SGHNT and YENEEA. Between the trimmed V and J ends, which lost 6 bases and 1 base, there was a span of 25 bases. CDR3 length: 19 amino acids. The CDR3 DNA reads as TGTGCCAGCAGTTTTCGAACAATCCGGACGGGATTAAGCAATCAGCCCCAGCATTTT. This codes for CASSFRTIRTGLSNQPQHF.

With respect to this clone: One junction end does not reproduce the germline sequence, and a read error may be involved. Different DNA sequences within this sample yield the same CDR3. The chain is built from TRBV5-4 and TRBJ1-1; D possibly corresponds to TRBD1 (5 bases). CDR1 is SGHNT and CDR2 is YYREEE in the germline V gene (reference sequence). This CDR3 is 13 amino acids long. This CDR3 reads CASGASATTEAFF. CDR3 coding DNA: TGTGCCAGCGGGGCTTCCGCGACCACTGAAGCTTTCTTC.

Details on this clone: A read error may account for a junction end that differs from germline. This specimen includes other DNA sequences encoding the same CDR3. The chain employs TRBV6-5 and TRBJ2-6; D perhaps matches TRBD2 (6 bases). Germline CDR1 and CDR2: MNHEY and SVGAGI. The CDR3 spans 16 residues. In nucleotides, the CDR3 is TGTGCCAGCAGCTACTCCCCGGGAGCTGGGGCCAACGTCCTGACTTTC. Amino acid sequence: CASSYSPGAGANVLTF.